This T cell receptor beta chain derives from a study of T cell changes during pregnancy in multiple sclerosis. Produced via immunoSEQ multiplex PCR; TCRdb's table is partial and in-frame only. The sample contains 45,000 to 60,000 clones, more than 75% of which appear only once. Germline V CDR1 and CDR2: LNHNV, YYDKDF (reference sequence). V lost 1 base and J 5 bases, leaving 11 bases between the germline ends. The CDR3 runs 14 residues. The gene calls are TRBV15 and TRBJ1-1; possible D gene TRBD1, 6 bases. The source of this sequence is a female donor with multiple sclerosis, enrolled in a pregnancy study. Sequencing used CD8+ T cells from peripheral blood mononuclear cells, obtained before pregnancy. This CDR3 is CATSRVGQGTEAFF. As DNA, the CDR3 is TGTGCCACCAGCAGAGTGGGGCAGGGGACTGAAGCTTTCTTT. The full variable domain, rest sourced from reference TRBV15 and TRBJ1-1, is DAMVIQNPRYQVTQFGKPVTLSCSQTLNHNVMYWYQQKSSQAPKLLFHYYDKDFNNEADTPDNFQSRRPNTSFCFLDIRSPGLGDTAMYLCATSRVGQGTEAFFGQGTRLTVV.